Presented here are 23 T cell receptor beta chains from one specimen sequenced in a study of human T cells and chemical hapten exposure. TCRdb re-analysed the 5' RACE reads in MiXCR, keeping a single row per CDR3 protein. The table lists 110,000 or so distinct CDR3 sequences, 15% to 20% of them singletons, with 2.5% to 3.5% in the top ten. Unfractionated whole blood was the source from which total RNA was extracted. The source of these receptors is a human donor in good health.

V and J are TRBV11-3 and TRBJ2-2; unclear D gene. The CDR3 runs to 16 residues. Germline-derived CDR1 and CDR2 are SGHNT and YENEEA. V lost 0 bases and J lost 4, with 12 bases in between. This CDR3 reads CASSLESPGITGELFF. The CDR3 DNA is TGTGCCAGCAGCTTAGAGTCCCCGGGCATCACCGGGGAGCTGTTTTTT.

This clonotype was observed a handful of times. J is TRBJ1-2 and V is TRBV27, with no clear D. Trimming stripped 3 bases from V and 2 bases from J, with 13 bases between. The CDR3 extends over 15 amino acids. Germline loops: CDR1 MNHEY, CDR2 SMNVEV (reference sequence). In nucleotides, the CDR3 is TGTGCCAGCAGTTTCGGCGGCGCAGGCAACTATGGCTACACCTTC. This encodes CASSFGGAGNYGYTF.

This clonotype was picked up a small number of times. The J gene is TRBJ2-5, the V gene TRBV11-2; a possible D gene is TRBD2 (6 bases). The CDR3 sequence is 14 residues long. Germline values: CDR1 SGHAT, CDR2 FQNNGV. Trimming removed 5 bases from V and 1 base from J, with 11 bases in between. In DNA form, the CDR3 reads TGTGCCAGCAGCCCCTTAGCGGTCCAAGAGACCCAGTACTTC. It yields the protein CASSPLAVQETQYF.

Comment on this clonotype: A junction boundary mismatches the germline segment, possibly from a read error. The chain joins TRBV24-1 to TRBJ2-1, with D maybe TRBD2 (6 bases). The CDR3 extends over 12 amino acids. Germline values: CDR1 KGHDR, CDR2 SFDVKD. This CDR3 reads CATRSGDREQSF. The CDR3 DNA reads TGTGCCACCAGGTCGGGGGATAGGGAGCAGTCCTTC.

There are a few counts of this clonotype. This chain uses TRBV20-1 with TRBJ2-1, with D unclear. Germline V gives CDR1 DFQATT, CDR2 SNEGSKA (reference sequence). Trimming left V 3 bases short and J 4 bases short, with 7 bases between. The length of the CDR3 is 12 residues. CDR3: CSARKGYNEQFF. In nucleotides, the CDR3 is TGCAGTGCTAGGAAGGGATACAATGAGCAGTTCTTC.

The chain recombines TRBV30 with TRBJ2-1; TRBD1 matches 7 bases. With V trimmed by 8 bases and J by 4 bases, 8 bases remained unmatched. CDR3 length equals 13 residues. Germline CDR1 reads GTSNPN; CDR2 reads SVGIG (reference sequence). DNA of the CDR3: TGTGCCCGGGGACAGCAACTTTACAATGAGCAGTTCTTC. Translating it yields CARGQQLYNEQFF.

V is TRBV12-3 or TRBV12-4 and J is TRBJ2-1, with 11 bases fitting TRBD2. CDR3 length equals 15 residues. V lost 7 bases to trimming and J lost 5 bases; unmatched junction nucleotides: 7. The DNA for the CDR3 is TGTGCCAGCAACACGGGTAGCGGGAGGGACAATGAGCAGTTCTTC. Translating it yields CASNTGSGRDNEQFF.

The chain couples TRBV2 to TRBJ2-7, with 8 positions matching TRBD2. Germline V gene sequence: CDR1 SNHLY, CDR2 FYNNEI. The J segment lost 12 bases and the V segment lost 4 bases, leaving 17 bases of the junction unmatched. The CDR3 has 15 residues. Here the CDR3 DNA reads TGTGCCAGCAGTGCCGTGGAAGTAGCGGGGCAGTTCGGGTACTTC. This encodes CASSAVEVAGQFGYF.

The gene calls are TRBV28 and TRBJ2-7; TRBD2 is a possible D gene (5 bases). Per the germline V gene, CDR1 is MDHEN and CDR2 is SYDVKM. V shed 4 bases and J shed 2 bases, with 18 bases lying between them. This CDR3 region has 16 residues. CDR3 coding DNA: TGTGCCAGCAGTTCCCCCGGGGAGCCACAGCCCTACGAGCAGTACTTC. This encodes CASSSPGEPQPYEQYF.

The J gene is TRBJ2-3, the V gene TRBV5-5, with D tentatively TRBD1 (5 bases). The V end lost 2 bases, the J end lost 1 base, and 11 bases lay between the germline ends. Germline V CDR1 and CDR2: SGHKS, YYEKEE (reference sequence). The CDR3 is 15 residues long. The CDR3 is CASSFITGGTDTQYF. The DNA for the CDR3 is TGTGCCAGCAGCTTTATAACAGGAGGCACAGATACGCAGTATTTT.

This clonotype is labeled as medium-sized. Relative to the germline gene, one junction end is altered; a read error may explain this. The rearrangement uses TRBV5-1 and TRBJ2-3; no reliable D call. In germline, CDR1 is SGHRS, CDR2 YFSETQ. This CDR3 has 12 residues. In DNA form, the CDR3 reads TGTGCCAGCAGTTTAGGTGCAGATACGCAGTATTTT. Protein: CASSLGADTQYF.

CDR3 region: CASSPGRLSSYEQYF. The CDR3, as DNA: TGTGCCAGCTCACCGGGTCGTTTGAGCTCCTACGAGCAGTACTTC. The V gene is TRBV18, the J gene TRBJ2-7; D not resolved. The V end was cut by 3 bases, the J end by 0 bases, with 12 bases between. The CDR3 runs 15 residues. Germline CDR1 and CDR2: KGHSH and LQKENI.

This chain uses TRBV28 with TRBJ1-1, with D perhaps matching TRBD1 (6 bases). V shed 6 bases and J shed 2 bases, with 16 bases lying between them. Germline CDR1 reads MDHEN; CDR2 reads SYDVKM. This CDR3 spans 15 amino acids. The CDR3 DNA is TGTGCCAGCAGGGTGGTCGGGACACACAACACTGAAGCTTTCTTT. This sequence encodes CASRVVGTHNTEAFF. Together with reference TRBV28 and TRBJ1-1, the CDR3 gives the full variable domain: DVKVTQSSRYLVKRTGEKVFLECVQDMDHENMFWYRQDPGLGLRLIYFSYDVKMKEKGDIPEGYSVSREKKERFSLILESASTNQTSMYLCASRVVGTHNTEAFFGQGTRLTVV.

V is TRBV7-2 and J is TRBJ2-3; no firm D call. From germline, CDR1 is SGHTA and CDR2 FQGNSA. There are 12 residues in the CDR3. Trimming stripped 5 bases from V and 7 bases from J, with 10 bases between. The CDR3 nucleotides read TGTGCCAGCAGCCTTCGGATCCATACGCAGTATTTT. As protein: CASSLRIHTQYF.

The rearrangement joins TRBV6-1 to TRBJ1-1; D is possibly TRBD1 (6 bases). The V end was cut by 5 bases, the J end by 1 base, with 11 bases between. CDR1 and CDR2 (germline): MNHNS, SASEGT. This CDR3 is built from 14 residues. The CDR3 DNA reads TGTGCCAGCAGTAAGACAGGAAGGAACACTGAAGCTTTCTTT. Its protein is CASSKTGRNTEAFF.

This clonotype has more than one count but fewer than ten. This rearrangement joins TRBV7-9 to TRBJ2-3; D not resolved. Between the trimmed V and J ends, which lost 5 bases and 2 bases, there was a span of 11 bases. The CDR3 is 14 residues long. Germline lookup yields CDR1 SEHNR and CDR2 FQNEAQ (reference sequence). The CDR3 DNA reads TGTGCCAGCAGCATCCCCCCGAACACAGATACGCAGTATTTT. This translates into CASSIPPNTDTQYF.

The table lists this clonotype with a few counts. V and J are TRBV14 and TRBJ2-7, with D unclear. The CDR3 is made up of 16 amino acids. Trimming shortened V by 2 bases and J by 5 bases, and 19 bases separated the two germline ends. Germline loops: CDR1 SGHDN, CDR2 FVKESK. CDR3 in amino acids: CASSQLDPDRSNEQYF. The CDR3 DNA reads TGTGCCAGCAGCCAACTAGACCCGGACCGCTCTAACGAGCAGTACTTC.

This clonotype turned up a few times. The chain has TRBV6-1 and TRBJ2-7; D is tentatively TRBD1 or TRBD2 (6 bases each). The CDR3 is made up of 14 amino acids. Germline values: CDR1 MNHNS, CDR2 SASEGT. V was trimmed by 6 bases and J by 10 bases, leaving 22 bases between them. CDR3 sequence reads: CASSYREALANQYF. The CDR3 nucleotides are TGTGCCAGCAGCTACAGGGAGGCTTTAGCGAATCAGTACTTC.

The chain combines TRBV13 with TRBJ2-6, with D uncertain. The V end lost 3 bases, the J end lost 3 bases, and 12 bases lay between the germline ends. The CDR3 has 16 amino acids. Per the germline V gene, CDR1 is PRHDT and CDR2 is FYEKMQ (reference sequence). The CDR3 is CASSLTPGRGANVLTF. CDR3 nucleotides: TGTGCCAGCAGCTTGACCCCAGGACGTGGGGCCAACGTCCTGACTTTC.

The chain is built from TRBV7-3 and TRBJ2-1, with 9 bases aligning to TRBD2. The CDR3 consists of 17 residues. With 5 bases clipped from V and 1 base from J, the junction kept 9 bases outside the gene matches. Germline loops: CDR1 SGHTA, CDR2 FQGTGA. This CDR3 reads CASSVDPGLASYNEQFF. The CDR3 DNA follows: TGTGCCAGCAGCGTAGACCCGGGACTAGCATCCTACAATGAGCAGTTCTTC.

There are a few counts of this clonotype. V usage is TRBV28 and J usage is TRBJ2-7; 9 bases map to TRBD1. This CDR3 has 15 residues. Germline V lookup: CDR1 MDHEN, CDR2 SYDVKM. Trimming removed 4 bases from V and 3 bases from J; junction bases left unmatched: 7. CDR3 DNA: TGTGCCAGCAGTTCCCCGGGACAGGGTTTCTACGAGCAGTACTTC. It yields the protein CASSSPGQGFYEQYF.

The V and J genes are TRBV28 and TRBJ1-1; 7 bases match TRBD1. Trimming took 6 bases from V and 1 from J; bases not matched to a gene: 8. Germline V gene sequence: CDR1 MDHEN, CDR2 SYDVKM. The CDR3 covers 15 residues. This chain's CDR3 is CASSQLTGANTEAFF. Here the CDR3 DNA reads TGTGCCAGCAGCCAACTCACAGGGGCGAACACTGAAGCTTTCTTT.

This clonotype has only a few counts. This rearrangement joins TRBV6-5 to TRBJ1-2, with D unclear. This CDR3 comprises 16 residues. Trimming took 7 bases from V and 4 from J, leaving 22 bases between them. Germline V CDR1 and CDR2: MNHEY, SVGAGI. The CDR3 is CASKNSYPQNVYGYTF. The CDR3 DNA reads TGTGCCAGCAAGAACAGCTACCCACAGAATGTCTATGGCTACACCTTC.